This is a list of T cell receptor beta chains from one sample in a study of blood T cell repertoires in COVID-19. Assay used: immunoSEQ multiplex PCR; TCRdb lists only in-frame clones, some missing. This table has 120,000 or so clones, roughly 88% appearing once. Sequencing was carried out using peripheral blood. These receptors were collected from a man over 45 with acute or convalescent COVID-19. The CDR3 runs from the conserved cysteine through the conserved F or W. The D gene is left open where the match is weak. Part of the rows lack a size; the others show once, few, many or a class for expanded clones.

cdr3_nt cdr3_aa v_call clone_size d_call j_call
TGTGCCAGCAGCTTTAGGCTAGGGGGCACCTTGAACACCGGGGAGCTGTTTTTT CASSFRLGGTLNTGELFF TRBV5-6 once TRBD1 TRBJ2-2
TGCGCCAGCAGTGGCCCGATTGGCACTGAAGCTTTCTTT CASSGPIGTEAFF TRBV5-1 NA NA TRBJ1-1
TGTGCCAGCAGCTCTCCTAGGATGATGTCCTACAATGAGCAGTTCTTC CASSSPRMMSYNEQFF TRBV7-8 NA NA TRBJ2-1
TGTGCCAGCAGCCAAGTCCTAGCGGGAGTTACAGATACGCAGTATTTT CASSQVLAGVTDTQYF TRBV3-1/TRBV3-2 NA TRBD2 TRBJ2-3
TGTGCCAGTAGTATTTCCCCGGGATACGAGCAGTACTTC CASSISPGYEQYF TRBV19 NA NA TRBJ2-7
TGTGCCAGCAGTGAATATTACAGGGGGAGAACTAATGAAAAACTGTTTTTT CASSEYYRGRTNEKLFF TRBV6-1 NA TRBD1 TRBJ1-4
TGCAGCGGGTACCGGGGAATTTCGGAGACCCAGTACTTC CSGYRGISETQYF TRBV29-1 NA NA TRBJ2-5
TGTGCCCGGATTGGATCGGGTGGCTACACCTTC CARIGSGGYTF TRBV30 NA NA TRBJ1-2
TGTGCCAGCAGCCGCTATTACGGGACTCCGAACACCGGGGAGCTGTTTTTT CASSRYYGTPNTGELFF TRBV4-2 NA NA TRBJ2-2
TGTGCCAGCAGCTCCGAAGCGGGAGCCTCCAATGAGCAGTTCTTC CASSSEAGASNEQFF TRBV11-3 once TRBD2 TRBJ2-1
TGTGCCAGCAGCTTAGCCCTCCCGACAATGAACACTGAAGCTTTCTTT CASSLALPTMNTEAFF TRBV7-6 NA NA TRBJ1-1
TGTGCCAGCGGGGCCAACTCCTACGAGCAGTACTTC CASGANSYEQYF TRBV6-5 NA NA TRBJ2-7
TGTGCCAGCAGCCGCGGGGGTCCGGGAGTACCCACAGATACGCAGTATTTT CASSRGGPGVPTDTQYF TRBV4-2 NA TRBD2 TRBJ2-3
TGTGCCAGCAGTCCTCTCGTTCCAGCGGGCTATGGCTACACCTTC CASSPLVPAGYGYTF TRBV6-5 NA NA TRBJ1-2
TGCAGCTCCCTCGTGTGGGCTAGCGGGAGCTACAATGAGCAGTTCTTC CSSLVWASGSYNEQFF TRBV29-1 NA TRBD2 TRBJ2-1
TGTGCCACCAGCAGAGATAATTTAGCGGAGAGCTCCTACAATGAGCAGTTCTTC CATSRDNLAESSYNEQFF TRBV15 NA NA TRBJ2-1
TGCGCCAGCAGCCGACCTAAGCCGGGACTAGCAGATATATACGAGCAGTACTTC CASSRPKPGLADIYEQYF TRBV5-1 NA TRBD2 TRBJ2-7
TGTGCCACCAGTCCGGAGGGCCCGACAGATACGCAGTATTTT CATSPEGPTDTQYF TRBV24-1 NA NA TRBJ2-3
TGTGCCAGCAGCTCCCCGGGGTCCGCCAACTATGGCTACACCTTC CASSSPGSANYGYTF TRBV5-5 NA NA TRBJ1-2
TGTGCCAGCAGCCGAATGGGACTAGCGGGAGGGCAAGAGACCCAGTACTTC CASSRMGLAGGQETQYF TRBV11-2 NA TRBD2 TRBJ2-5
TGCGCCAGCAGTGAGTCTGTCGGCGGAGGTGCCACAGATACGCAGTATTTT CASSESVGGGATDTQYF TRBV10-1 once NA TRBJ2-3
TGTGCCAGCAGCAAAGCTAGCGACAGGCGCTTGGATACGCAGTATTTT CASSKASDRRLDTQYF TRBV21-1 NA NA TRBJ2-3
TGCGCCAGCAGCCAAGAGGGCGTGTCCGGAAACACCATATATTTT CASSQEGVSGNTIYF TRBV4-1 once NA TRBJ1-3
TGTGCCAGCCACCCGGGAGCGGGAGAATGGACCGGGGAGCTGTTTTTT CASHPGAGEWTGELFF TRBV18 NA TRBD2 TRBJ2-2
TGTGCCAGCAACCCTTTGCCGACGGGGACTAGCGGGAGGTATTACCCCGGGGAGCTGTTTTTT CASNPLPTGTSGRYYPGELFF TRBV2 NA TRBD2 TRBJ2-2
TGTGCCAGCAGCTTGGGGACTAGCGGGAGGATCGGTACGCAGTATTTT CASSLGTSGRIGTQYF TRBV5-4 few TRBD2 TRBJ2-3
TGTGCCAGCACCCCGATGGGGCCGGGTTTCTATGGCTACACCTTC CASTPMGPGFYGYTF TRBV7-9 NA NA TRBJ1-2